This T cell receptor beta chain was sequenced for a study of spatial heterogeneity in lung cancer. Findings and limits, study-wide: Tracking of tumor mutation counts was seen in expanded intratumoral alpha and beta TCR counts.

Time point specified: sample taken at primary tumor resection. The approximately 72 donors had untreated early-stage non-small cell lung cancer. V dropped 2 bases and J dropped 10 bases, with 20 bases sitting between them. This CDR3 has 14 amino acids. CDR1 and CDR2 (germline): DFQATT, SNEGSKA (reference sequence). A few counts support this clonotype. The antigen remains unidentified. MiXCR, run by TCRdb on the 5' RACE reads, gives a single entry per CDR3 protein. The sample lists some 4,900 distinct CDR3 sequences, around 14% seen once, with around 10% in the top ten. This TCR was sampled from a female donor with early-stage non-small cell lung cancer. Sequencing was performed on lung tumor tissue, taken at surgery. V and J are TRBV20-1 and TRBJ1-1; D might be TRBD1 (6 bases). The CDR3 region is CSARLRGASVSAFF. The DNA of the CDR3 is TGCAGTGCTAGACTCCGGGGGGCTTCCGTGTCAGCTTTCTTT.